The 12 T cell receptor beta chains below come from one sample, sequenced in a study of blood T cell repertoires in COVID-19. Sequencing used immunoSEQ multiplex PCR; TCRdb keeps in-frame clones, though not all of them. This table holds under 400,000 clones, around 87% found once. The sequenced material came from peripheral blood. These receptors were obtained from a woman aged 25 to 39 with COVID-19, enrolled during active disease.

The chain employs TRBV5-5 and TRBJ1-5; no clear D. CDR1 and CDR2 from the germline V gene are SGHKS and YYEKEE (reference sequence). The length of the CDR3 is 14 residues. V was clipped by 4 bases and J by 3 bases, with 11 bases between them. The CDR3 spells CASSPGISNQPQHF. The CDR3 DNA reads as TGTGCCAGCAGCCCCGGGATCTCCAATCAGCCCCAGCATTTT.

The chain combines TRBV3-1 (or the pseudogene TRBV3-2) with TRBJ2-5; 13 positions agree with TRBD2. The length of the CDR3 is 15 residues. The ends lost 5 bases at V and 2 bases at J; junction bases unmatched: 2. Germline lookup yields CDR1 LGHDT and CDR2 YNNKEL (reference sequence). The CDR3: CASSWTSGGQETQYF. For the CDR3, the DNA is TGTGCCAGCAGCTGGACTAGCGGGGGACAAGAGACCCAGTACTTC.

On this clone: Distinct nucleotide sequences in the sample also encode this CDR3. This chain joins TRBV27 and TRBJ2-7; 7 bases are a match to TRBD1. V gave up 3 bases and J gave up 3 bases; unmatched junction bases: 2. Per germline, CDR1 MNHEY and CDR2 SMNVEV (reference sequence). The CDR3 is made up of 13 amino acids. The CDR3 sequence is CASSLQGVYEQYF. The CDR3 bases are TGTGCCAGCAGTTTGCAGGGGGTCTACGAGCAGTACTTC.

This chain uses TRBV7-2 with TRBJ2-2, with 9 bases identical to TRBD1. The germline V gene has CDR1 SGHTA and CDR2 FQGNSA. V lost 3 bases, J lost 2 bases, and 7 bases stayed unmatched. There are 17 residues in the CDR3. The chain's CDR3 is CASSFQGQGLNTGELFF. The CDR3 nucleotides read TGTGCCAGCAGCTTCCAGGGACAGGGACTAAACACCGGGGAGCTGTTTTTT.

V gene TRBV30 combines with J gene TRBJ1-5; 8 positions match TRBD1. The CDR3 is 14 residues long. Looked up from germline, CDR1 is GTSNPN and CDR2 is SVGIG (reference sequence). Trimming at V came to 1 base and at J to 7 bases, leaving 6 bases not matched to a gene. The CDR3 region is CAWSADRVRQPQHF. CDR3 sequence (DNA): TGTGCCTGGAGTGCGGACAGGGTCAGACAGCCCCAGCATTTT.

V and J are TRBV6-6 and TRBJ1-6; 7 nucleotides agree with TRBD1. V dropped 5 bases and J dropped 9; count of bases not matched to a gene: 10. The CDR3 is 15 amino acids. Germline V CDR1 and CDR2: MNHNY, SVGAGI (reference sequence). CDR3 DNA: TGTGCCAGCAGTCGACAGGGAAGAAATGGTTCACCCCTCCACTTT. Its translation: CASSRQGRNGSPLHF.

The rearrangement links TRBV3-1 (or the pseudogene TRBV3-2) to TRBJ2-7; 9 bases map to TRBD1. The germline gives CDR1 LGHDT, CDR2 YNNKEL (reference sequence). CDR3 size: 16 residues. Trimming took 2 bases from V and 6 from J; bases not matched to a gene: 11. The CDR3 reads CASSQRPGQGWAEQYF. CDR3 nucleotides: TGTGCCAGCAGCCAAAGACCGGGACAGGGATGGGCCGAGCAGTACTTC.

Sample share makes this clone medium-sized. This chain joins TRBV7-9 and TRBJ1-1; D perhaps matches TRBD1 (6 bases). Germline V gene data show CDR1 as SEHNR and CDR2 as FQNEAQ (reference sequence). The ends were cut back, 2 bases at V and 1 base at J, with 8 bases in the middle. This CDR3 region has 14 residues. CDR3 in amino acids: CASSLKGENTEAFF. The DNA of the CDR3 is TGTGCCAGCAGCTTAAAGGGGGAGAACACTGAAGCTTTCTTT.

J is TRBJ2-3 and V is TRBV7-6; 7 positions match TRBD2. The CDR3 runs to 14 residues. The ends lost 5 bases at V and 2 bases at J; junction bases unmatched: 4. CDR1 and CDR2 from the germline V gene are SGHVS and FNYEAQ. CDR3 nucleotides: TGTGCCAGCAGCCCCCGGGGGGTCACAGATACGCAGTATTTT. Amino acids: CASSPRGVTDTQYF. The variable domain in full, completed from reference TRBV7-6 and TRBJ2-3, reads GAGVSQSPRYKVTKRGQDVALRCDPISGHVSLYWYRQALGQGPEFLTYFNYEAQQDKSGLPNDRFSAERPEGSISTLTIQRTEQRDSAMYRCASSPRGVTDTQYFGPGTRLTVL.

The chain carries TRBV2 and TRBJ2-2; D remains ambiguous. The V gene's germline CDR1 is SNHLY and CDR2 FYNNEI. The CDR3 loop spans 13 amino acids. Trimming pared 5 bases from V and 1 base from J, leaving 5 bases between. CDR3 bases: TGTGCCAGCAGTTACAAGAACACCGGGGAGCTGTTTTTT. Amino acid sequence: CASSYKNTGELFF.

This sequence joins TRBV7-8 and TRBJ1-5; TRBD1 agrees at 7 bases. The V segment lost 5 bases and the J segment 7 bases; nucleotides outside the gene matches: 11. Germline V gives CDR1 SGHVS, CDR2 FQNEAQ. The CDR3 has 15 amino acids. Written as DNA, the CDR3 is TGTGCCAGCAGCCTTCTTAGACAGGGAGGACAGCCCCAGCATTTT. Its protein product is CASSLLRQGGQPQHF.

V is TRBV24-1 and J is TRBJ2-7; D call uncertain. With 9 bases removed from V and 12 bases from J, the gap between germline ends came to 23 bases. The CDR3 consists of 13 residues. The germline gives CDR1 KGHDR, CDR2 SFDVKD. In DNA, the CDR3 is TGTGCCACCGATCCACTGGTGGGCCTGCTTTGGTACTTC. Protein sequence: CATDPLVGLLWYF.